These 12 T cell receptor beta chains came from one sample sequenced in a study of CD8+CD57+ T cells in acquired aplastic anemia. CD8+CD57+ cell expansion had been shown by flow cytometry in patients chosen for sequencing. Investigators profiled TCR beta VDJ and CDR3 from genomic DNA template. In TCRdb, the reads were re-called with MiXCR into one record per CDR3 protein. The table records 150,000 to 200,000 distinct CDR3 sequences, roughly 48% of them present only once. The source material was sorted CD4+, CD8+, or CD8+CD57+ T cells (not recorded which) from PBMCs. Receptors originate from a human donor with aplastic anemia.

Regarding this clonotype: The CDR3 carries no conserved terminal phenylalanine or tryptophan, so it likely arises from a read error. Because the CDR3's place on the DNA is in doubt, the DNA is left out and the CDR3 is given as listed by TCRdb. V gene TRBV2 combines with J gene TRBJ1-1; the table's D call, TRBD1, was not checked against the DNA. The germline gives CDR1 SNHLY, CDR2 FYNNEI. The CDR3 sequence runs 15 residues, both termini included. The chain's CDR3 is CASTGTLLNTEAFCL.

This chain uses TRBV19 with TRBJ1-2, with D possibly matching TRBD1 (6 bases). Germline assignment: CDR1 LNHDA and CDR2 SQIVND (reference sequence). V lost 2 bases to trimming and J lost 4 bases, with 8 bases between them. CDR3 size: 13 residues. As DNA, the CDR3 is TGTGCCAGTAGTATAACAGGGACCTATGGCTACACCTTC. Amino acid sequence: CASSITGTYGYTF.

This clonotype was counted many times. The rearrangement links TRBV4-1 to TRBJ1-2; TRBD1 agrees at 9 bases. The CDR3 spans 16 residues. CDR1 is MGHRA, CDR2 YSYEKL, per germline. J gave up 7 bases and V 0 bases, and 9 bases lay outside the gene matches. The CDR3 region has the DNA TGCGCCAGCAGCCAAGAGGGACAGGGCGCATCCAGTGGCTACACCTTC. Residues: CASSQEGQGASSGYTF.

The chain carries TRBV29-1 and TRBJ1-1; D gene ambiguous. The germline V gene has CDR1 SQVTM and CDR2 ANQGSEA. With 6 bases removed from V and 1 base from J, the gap between germline ends came to 12 bases. CDR3 length: 13 amino acids. CDR3 sequence (DNA): TGCAGCGTAAGGGATCTAGGGAACACTGAAGCTTTCTTT. Amino acid sequence: CSVRDLGNTEAFF.

The rearrangement uses TRBV19 and TRBJ1-5, with TRBD1 matching over 8 bases. V was pared by 5 bases and J by 2 bases, with 2 bases of the junction left unmatched. Per germline, CDR1 LNHDA and CDR2 SQIVND (reference sequence). CDR3 length: 14 amino acids. The CDR3 loop reads CASSQQGGNQPQHF. The CDR3 DNA reads as TGTGCCAGTAGTCAACAGGGGGGCAATCAGCCCCAGCATTTT.

This clonotype was seen repeatedly, ten times or more. V usage is TRBV7-9 and J usage is TRBJ2-5; D gene ambiguous. The CDR3 sequence is 13 residues long. V lost 2 bases and J 9 bases, leaving 13 bases between the germline ends. From germline, CDR1 is SEHNR and CDR2 FQNEAQ (reference sequence). CDR3 sequence: CASSLLERAPQYF. The CDR3 DNA reads as TGTGCCAGCAGCTTACTGGAAAGAGCGCCCCAGTACTTC.

Details on this clonotype: The junction differs from germline at one of its ends, possibly a read error. CDR3 sequence: CSARTVNTEAFF. The DNA for the CDR3 is TGCAGTGCCCGGACAGTGAACACTGAAGCTTTCTTC. The chain is built from TRBV20-1 and TRBJ1-1; the D gene is possibly TRBD1 (6 bases). The CDR3 spans 12 residues. Per germline, CDR1 DFQATT and CDR2 SNEGSKA (reference sequence).

This chain connects TRBV7-6 to TRBJ2-1, with TRBD2 as a possible D gene (6 bases). Between the trimmed V and J ends, which lost 4 bases and 8 bases, there was a span of 15 bases. The V gene's germline CDR1 is SGHVS and CDR2 FNYEAQ. The CDR3 runs to 14 residues. CDR3 in amino acids: CASSSYTSSDEQFF. The DNA for the CDR3 is TGTGCCAGCAGCTCGTATACTAGCTCCGATGAGCAGTTCTTC.

There are many counts of this clonotype. This chain joins TRBV6-1 and TRBJ1-5; D remains unclear. The V end was cut by 6 bases, the J end by 3 bases, with 15 bases between. The CDR3 runs to 15 residues. CDR1 and CDR2 (germline): MNHNS, SASEGT. CDR3 loop: CASSSSRQVNQPQHF. The CDR3 DNA reads TGTGCCAGCAGCTCTAGTAGGCAGGTCAATCAGCCCCAGCATTTT.

V gene TRBV7-8 combines with J gene TRBJ2-7; TRBD1 might be the D (6 bases). The CDR3 has 14 amino acids. The germline V and J ends were trimmed by 7 bases and 3 bases, with 16 bases remaining between them. Germline CDR1 SGHVS, CDR2 FQNEAQ. CDR3 DNA: TGTGCCAGCACCCAAAGGTCGGACAGCTACGAGCAGTACTTC. This translates into CASTQRSDSYEQYF. The variable domain in full, with the rest retrieved from reference TRBV7-8 and TRBJ2-7, is GAGVSQSPRYKVAKRGQDVALRCDPISGHVSLFWYQQALGQGPEFLTYFQNEAQLDKSGLPSDRFFAERPEGSVSTLKIQRTQQEDSAVYLCASTQRSDSYEQYFGPGTRLTVT.

This clonotype has only a few counts. The rearrangement links TRBV5-8 to TRBJ2-3; D uncertain. This CDR3 is 14 amino acids long. V was cut by 0 bases and J by 0 bases, with 5 bases left in between. Germline V gene lookup returns CDR1 SGHTS and CDR2 YDEGEE. The CDR3 here is CASSLGPSTDTQYF. The CDR3, as DNA: TGTGCCAGCAGCTTGGGGCCTAGCACAGATACGCAGTATTTT.

This clonotype came up once. The chain employs TRBV2 and TRBJ2-5; D ambiguous. The V and J ends lost 1 base and 2 bases respectively, with 8 bases between them. Germline V gives CDR1 SNHLY, CDR2 FYNNEI. This CDR3 comprises 14 residues. CDR3 region: CASSEGGVQETQYF. For the CDR3, the DNA is TGTGCCAGCAGTGAAGGTGGCGTTCAAGAGACCCAGTACTTC.